This record concerns one TCR beta chain sequence. Its target is unknown. Primers included in the PCR were 60 Vbeta and 13 Jbeta primers. Repertoires were generated with immunoSEQ multiplex PCR, while TCRdb's copy carries only in-frame clones and drops some. The sample has roughly 100,000 clones, 60% to 80% seen once; the top ten hold 0.79%. This specimen belongs to a study of cytomegalovirus exposure and HLA in healthy donors. Findings and limits, study-wide: In a later analysis, a missense DCLRE1C variant was linked to TCR beta V- and J-gene trimming.

The CDR3 contains 16 residues. With V trimmed by 4 bases and J by 4 bases, 11 bases remained unmatched. CDR1 and CDR2 (germline): SGHDT, YYEEEE. This sequence was found in a boy younger than 18 in good health and CMV-seronegative. Sequencing was performed on PBMCs. V gene TRBV5-6 combines with J gene TRBJ2-1; the match to TRBD2 covers 7 bases. In DNA form, the CDR3 reads TGTGCCAGCAGCCGGGGGGTAGCGGAGAGGTACAATGAGCAGTTCTTC. Its translation is CASSRGVAERYNEQFF.